This T cell receptor (beta chain) was profiled in a study of T cell repertoires in cytomegalovirus infection. Study information: CMV infection together with matching HLA type was indicated by public TCR beta signatures.

Study-level points and caveats: HLA-C-restricted CMV-specific TCR beta clonotypes were dominant in the ex vivo response. Based on cumulative public TCR beta family frequency, carriers of CMV plus the relevant HLA were identified.

TCRdb itself ran the reads through MiXCR, one entry per CDR3 protein. This table has over 100,000 distinct CDR3 sequences, approximately 15% appearing once. Points on this clonotype: As yet, its antigen is unknown.

Sequencing was done on a sample of PBMCs. The clonotype originates from a human donor in good health (CMV status not recorded). Some clones in this sample may be carry-over from other donors' samples.

The CDR3 region has the DNA TGTGCCAGCATACCAAAAAGCGGGAGCACAGATACGCAGTATTTT. It translates to CASIPKSGSTDTQYF. The chain carries TRBV2 and TRBJ2-3; D may be TRBD2 (6 bases). The V gene lost 7 bases and the J gene lost 0 bases, with 14 bases spanning the gap. The CDR3 length is 15 residues. Germline-derived CDR1 and CDR2 are SNHLY and FYNNEI.